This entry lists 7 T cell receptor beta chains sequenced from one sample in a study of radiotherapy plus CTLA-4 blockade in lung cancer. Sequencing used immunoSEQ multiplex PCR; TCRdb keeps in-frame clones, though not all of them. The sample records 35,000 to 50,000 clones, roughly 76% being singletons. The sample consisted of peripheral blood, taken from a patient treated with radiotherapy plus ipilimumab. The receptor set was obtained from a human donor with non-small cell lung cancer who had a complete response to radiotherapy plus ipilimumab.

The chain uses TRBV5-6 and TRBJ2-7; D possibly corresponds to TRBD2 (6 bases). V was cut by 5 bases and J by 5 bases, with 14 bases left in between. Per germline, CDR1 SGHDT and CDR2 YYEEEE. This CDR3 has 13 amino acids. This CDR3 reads CASSLPGVHEQYF. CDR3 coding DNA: TGTGCCAGCAGTTTGCCGGGAGTCCACGAGCAGTACTTC.

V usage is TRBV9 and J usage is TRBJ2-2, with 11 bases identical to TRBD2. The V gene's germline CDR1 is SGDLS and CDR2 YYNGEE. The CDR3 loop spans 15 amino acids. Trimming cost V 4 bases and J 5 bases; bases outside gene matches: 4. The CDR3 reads CASSKGTSGTGELFF. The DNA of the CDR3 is TGTGCCAGCAGCAAAGGGACTAGCGGTACCGGGGAGCTGTTTTTT. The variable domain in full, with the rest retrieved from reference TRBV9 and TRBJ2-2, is DSGVTQTPKHLITATGQRVTLRCSPRSGDLSVYWYQQSLDQGLQFLIQYYNGEERAKGNILERFSAQQFPDLHSELNLSSLELGDSALYFCASSKGTSGTGELFFGEGSRLTVL.

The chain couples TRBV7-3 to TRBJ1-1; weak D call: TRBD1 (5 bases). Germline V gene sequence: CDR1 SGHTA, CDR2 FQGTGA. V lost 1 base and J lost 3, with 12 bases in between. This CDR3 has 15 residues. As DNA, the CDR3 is TGTGCCAGCAGCTTAAAGCAGGGTGGCGACACTGAAGCTTTCTTT. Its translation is CASSLKQGGDTEAFF.

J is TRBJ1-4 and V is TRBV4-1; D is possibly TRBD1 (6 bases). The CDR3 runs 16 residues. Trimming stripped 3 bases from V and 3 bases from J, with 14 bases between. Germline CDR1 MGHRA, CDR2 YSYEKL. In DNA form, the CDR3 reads TGCGCCAGCAGCCAGGCCCGACAGGCCTCTAATGAAAAACTGTTTTTT. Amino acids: CASSQARQASNEKLFF.

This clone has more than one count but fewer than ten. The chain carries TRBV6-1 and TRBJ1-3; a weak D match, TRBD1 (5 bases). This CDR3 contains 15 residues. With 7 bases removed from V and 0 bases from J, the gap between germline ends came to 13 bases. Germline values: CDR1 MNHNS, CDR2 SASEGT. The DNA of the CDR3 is TGTGCCAGCAAGGAGGGGATACTCTCTGGAAACACCATATATTTT. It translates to CASKEGILSGNTIYF.

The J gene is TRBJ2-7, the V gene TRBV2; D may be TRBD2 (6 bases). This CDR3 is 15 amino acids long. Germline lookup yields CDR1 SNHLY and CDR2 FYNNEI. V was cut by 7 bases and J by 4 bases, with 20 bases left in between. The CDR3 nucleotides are TGTGCCAGCAAACCCCTAGCGAGCCTCTTGTACGAGCAGTACTTC. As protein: CASKPLASLLYEQYF.

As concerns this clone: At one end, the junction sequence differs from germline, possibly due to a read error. This CDR3 reads CANSAGIAGYTF. CDR3 coding DNA: TGTGCCAACAGCGCAGGGATAGCTGGCTACACCTTC. V and J are TRBV5-4 and TRBJ1-2, with a weak D call TRBD1 (5 bases). CDR1 and CDR2 from the germline V gene are SGHNT and YYREEE (reference sequence). CDR3 size: 12 residues.